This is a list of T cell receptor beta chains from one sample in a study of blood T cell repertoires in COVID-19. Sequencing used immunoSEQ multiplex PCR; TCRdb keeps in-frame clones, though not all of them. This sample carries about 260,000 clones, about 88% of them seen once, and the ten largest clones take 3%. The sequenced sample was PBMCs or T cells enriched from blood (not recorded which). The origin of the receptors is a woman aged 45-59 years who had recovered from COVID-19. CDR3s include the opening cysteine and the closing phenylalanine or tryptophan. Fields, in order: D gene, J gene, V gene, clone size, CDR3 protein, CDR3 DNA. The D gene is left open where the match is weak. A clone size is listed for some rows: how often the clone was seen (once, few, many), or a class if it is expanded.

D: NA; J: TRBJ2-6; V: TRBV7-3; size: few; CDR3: CASSLRARQASLSGANVLTF; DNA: TGTGCCAGCAGCTTAAGGGCCCGACAGGCCTCCCTCTCTGGGGCCAACGTCCTGACTTTC
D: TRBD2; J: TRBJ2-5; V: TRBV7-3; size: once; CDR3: CASSLAGGQETQYF; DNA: TGTGCCAGCAGCTTAGCGGGAGGGCAAGAGACCCAGTACTTC
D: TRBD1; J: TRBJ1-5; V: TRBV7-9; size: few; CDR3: CASSGDRGYQPQHF; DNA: TGTGCCAGCAGCGGGGACAGGGGGTATCAGCCCCAGCATTTT
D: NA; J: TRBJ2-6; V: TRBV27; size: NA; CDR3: CASRRGQGANVLTF; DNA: TGTGCCAGCAGGCGGGGACAGGGGGCCAACGTCCTGACTTTC
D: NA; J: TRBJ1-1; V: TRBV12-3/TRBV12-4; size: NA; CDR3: CASSRDGQGEAFF; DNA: TGTGCCAGCAGCCGAGATGGGCAGGGCGAAGCTTTCTTT
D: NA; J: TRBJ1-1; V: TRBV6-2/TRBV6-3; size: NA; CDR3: CASSRRQLNTEAFF; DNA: TGTGCCAGCAGCCGGCGACAGTTGAACACTGAAGCTTTCTTT
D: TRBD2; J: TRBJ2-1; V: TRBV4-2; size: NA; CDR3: CASSPLAGYSYNEQFF; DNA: TGTGCCAGCAGCCCACTAGCGGGGTACTCCTACAATGAGCAGTTCTTC
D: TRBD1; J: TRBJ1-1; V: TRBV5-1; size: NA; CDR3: CASSGTAFMNTEAFF; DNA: TGCGCCAGCAGCGGGACAGCGTTTATGAACACTGAAGCTTTCTTT
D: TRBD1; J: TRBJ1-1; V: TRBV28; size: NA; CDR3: CASGTGGKTEAFF; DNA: TGTGCCAGCGGGACAGGGGGCAAGACTGAAGCTTTCTTT
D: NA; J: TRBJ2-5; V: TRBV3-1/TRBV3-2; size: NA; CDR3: CASSQRGIQETQYF; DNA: TGTGCCAGCAGCCAACGCGGGATTCAAGAGACCCAGTACTTC
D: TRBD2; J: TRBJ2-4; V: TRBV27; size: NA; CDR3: CASSRLAGGPGNIQYF; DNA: TGTGCCAGCAGCCGACTAGCGGGAGGGCCGGGAAACATTCAGTACTTC
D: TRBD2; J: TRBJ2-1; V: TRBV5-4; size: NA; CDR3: CASSLGASGNYNEQFF; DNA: TGTGCCAGCAGCTTGGGCGCTAGCGGGAATTACAATGAGCAGTTCTTC
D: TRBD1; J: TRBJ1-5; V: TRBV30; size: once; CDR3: CAWSVYSGRGYQPQHF; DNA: TGTGCCTGGAGTGTATATTCCGGCAGGGGGTATCAGCCCCAGCATTTT
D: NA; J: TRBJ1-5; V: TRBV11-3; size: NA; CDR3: CASSLIFSGDQPQHF; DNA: TGTGCCAGCAGCTTAATTTTTTCGGGGGATCAGCCCCAGCATTTT
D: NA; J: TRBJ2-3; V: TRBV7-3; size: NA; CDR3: CASSQTRNTDTQYF; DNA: TGTGCCAGCAGCCAAACGAGAAACACAGATACGCAGTATTTT
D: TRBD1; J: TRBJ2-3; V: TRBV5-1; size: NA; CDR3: CASSRGQGTDTQYF; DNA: TGCGCCAGCAGCAGGGGACAGGGGACAGATACGCAGTATTTT
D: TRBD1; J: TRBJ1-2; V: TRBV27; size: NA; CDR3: CASSLSKNPTGVYGYTF; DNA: TGTGCCAGCAGTTTATCCAAAAATCCGACAGGGGTCTATGGCTACACCTTC
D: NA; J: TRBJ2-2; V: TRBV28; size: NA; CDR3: CASSLGGVPNTGELFF; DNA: TGTGCCAGCAGTTTAGGAGGGGTCCCGAACACCGGGGAGCTGTTTTTT
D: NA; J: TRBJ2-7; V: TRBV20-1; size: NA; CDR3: CSARESGEQYF; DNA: TGCAGTGCTAGAGAATCGGGAGAGCAGTACTTC
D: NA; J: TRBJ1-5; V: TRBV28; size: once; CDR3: CASSWTDSNQPQHF; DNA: TGTGCCAGCAGTTGGACAGATAGCAATCAGCCCCAGCATTTT
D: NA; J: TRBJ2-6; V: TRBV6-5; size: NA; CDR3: CASSYSPVSGANVLTF; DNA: TGTGCCAGCAGTTATTCCCCGGTCTCTGGGGCCAACGTCCTGACTTTC
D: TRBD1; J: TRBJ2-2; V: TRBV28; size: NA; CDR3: CASSRQGALNTGELFF; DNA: TGTGCCAGCAGTCGACAGGGGGCATTGAACACCGGGGAGCTGTTTTTT
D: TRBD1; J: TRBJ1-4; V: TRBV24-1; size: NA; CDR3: CATSPGTGGEKLFF; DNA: TGTGCCACCAGCCCCGGGACAGGCGGTGAAAAACTGTTTTTT
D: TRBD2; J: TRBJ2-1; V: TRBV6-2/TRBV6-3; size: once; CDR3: CASSSGTRGVNEQFF; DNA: TGTGCCAGCAGTTCCGGGACCCGGGGGGTGAATGAGCAGTTCTTC
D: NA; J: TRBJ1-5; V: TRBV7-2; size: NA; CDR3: CASSLHGGAQPQHF; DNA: TGTGCCAGCAGCCTCCATGGGGGGGCTCAGCCCCAGCATTTT
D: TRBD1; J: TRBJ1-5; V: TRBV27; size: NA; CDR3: CASSPRQGVSNQPQHF; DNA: TGTGCCAGCAGTCCTCGACAGGGAGTGAGCAATCAGCCCCAGCATTTT
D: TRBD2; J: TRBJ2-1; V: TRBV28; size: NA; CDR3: CASTSRSGSSYNEQFF; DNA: TGTGCCAGCACCAGCCGTAGCGGGAGTTCCTACAATGAGCAGTTCTTC
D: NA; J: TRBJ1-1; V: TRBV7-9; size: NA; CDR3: CASSSLEGGGTEAFF; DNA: TGTGCCAGCAGCTCATTAGAGGGAGGAGGCACTGAAGCTTTCTTT
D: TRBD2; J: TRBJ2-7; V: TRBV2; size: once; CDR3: CASRGTSGIGYEQYF; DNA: TGTGCCAGCAGGGGGACTAGCGGGATAGGATACGAGCAGTACTTC
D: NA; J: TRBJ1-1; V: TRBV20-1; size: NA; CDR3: CSASQGWNTEAFF; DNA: TGCAGTGCTAGTCAGGGTTGGAACACTGAAGCTTTCTTT
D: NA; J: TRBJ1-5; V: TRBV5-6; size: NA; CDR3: CASSGLGLNQPQHF; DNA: TGTGCCAGCAGCGGCCTGGGACTCAATCAGCCCCAGCATTTT
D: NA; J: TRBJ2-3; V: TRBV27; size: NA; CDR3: CASSQGGVDTQYF; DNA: TGTGCCAGCAGTCAGGGGGGAGTAGATACGCAGTATTTT
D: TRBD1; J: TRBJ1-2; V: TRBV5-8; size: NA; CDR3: CASRPYTGDSWDGYTF; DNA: TGTGCCAGCAGACCTTATACCGGGGACAGCTGGGATGGCTACACCTTC
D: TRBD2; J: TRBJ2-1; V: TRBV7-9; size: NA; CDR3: CASSPAGTSYNEQFF; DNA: TGTGCCAGCAGCCCCGCAGGGACTAGCTACAATGAGCAGTTCTTC
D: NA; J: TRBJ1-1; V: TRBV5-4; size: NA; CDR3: CASSSYNQGNTEAFF; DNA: TGTGCCAGCAGCTCATATAATCAGGGGAACACTGAAGCTTTCTTT
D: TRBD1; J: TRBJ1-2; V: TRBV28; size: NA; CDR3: CASRPTGVGDYGYTF; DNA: TGTGCCAGCCGACCCACAGGGGTGGGCGACTATGGCTACACCTTC
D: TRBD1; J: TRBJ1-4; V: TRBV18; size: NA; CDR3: CASSPDRGEKLFF; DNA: TGTGCCAGCTCCCCGGACAGGGGCGAAAAACTGTTTTTT